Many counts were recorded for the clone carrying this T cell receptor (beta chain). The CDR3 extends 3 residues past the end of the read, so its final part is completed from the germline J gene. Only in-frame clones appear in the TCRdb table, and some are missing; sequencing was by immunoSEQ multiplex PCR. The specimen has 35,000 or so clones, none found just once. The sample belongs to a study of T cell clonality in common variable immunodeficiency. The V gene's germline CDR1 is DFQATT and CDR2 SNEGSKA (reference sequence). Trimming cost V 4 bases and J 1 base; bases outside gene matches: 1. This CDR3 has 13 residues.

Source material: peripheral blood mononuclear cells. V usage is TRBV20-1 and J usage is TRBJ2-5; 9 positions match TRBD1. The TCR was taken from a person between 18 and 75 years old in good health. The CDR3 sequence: CSAIQGAQETQYF. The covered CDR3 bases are TGCAGTGCTATACAGGGGGCCCAAGAGACC.